The 10 T cell receptor beta chains below were found in one sample sequenced in a study of blood T cell repertoires in COVID-19. Repertoires were generated with immunoSEQ multiplex PCR, while TCRdb's copy carries only in-frame clones and drops some. The sample has some 300,000 clones; 75% to 90% are singletons. The specimen was peripheral blood. Source of these receptors: a man in his late teens or twenties with active or convalescent COVID-19.

The rearrangement links TRBV28 to TRBJ1-2, with D unclear. This CDR3 region has 13 residues. Germline V gene lookup returns CDR1 MDHEN and CDR2 SYDVKM. With 1 base removed from V and 6 bases from J, the gap between germline ends came to 9 bases. The CDR3 is CASSLSGVNGYTF. In nucleotides, the CDR3 is TGTGCCAGCAGTTTATCGGGAGTTAATGGCTACACCTTC.

J is TRBJ2-1 and V is TRBV28; 8 nucleotides agree with TRBD2. The germline V gene encodes CDR1 MDHEN and CDR2 SYDVKM. The CDR3 runs to 13 residues. V was clipped by 2 bases and J by 13 bases; unmatched bases: 7. CDR3 bases: TGTGCCAGCAGTTTAGGTAGCGGGACCACACAGTTCTTC. Translation gives CASSLGSGTTQFF.

The chain couples TRBV7-9 to TRBJ2-5; 9 positions match TRBD1. Germline lookup yields CDR1 SEHNR and CDR2 FQNEAQ (reference sequence). This CDR3 region has 14 residues. V was pared by 4 bases and J by 10 bases, with 10 bases of the junction left unmatched. In nucleotides, the CDR3 is TGTGCCAGCAGCTCACCGGGACAGGGAGAGGACCAGTACTTC. Its translation is CASSSPGQGEDQYF.

The rearrangement uses TRBV29-1 and TRBJ1-2; no clear D gene. The CDR3 runs to 8 residues. V shed 2 bases and J shed 14 bases, with 6 bases lying between them. The germline gives CDR1 SQVTM, CDR2 ANQGSEA. The CDR3 spells CSVESGTF. The CDR3 DNA follows: TGCAGCGTTGAATCCGGGACCTTC.

This clone was seen only a few times. The V and J genes are TRBV20-1 and TRBJ1-2; D not resolved. CDR3 size: 10 residues. V lost 4 bases to trimming and J lost 10 bases, with 10 bases between them. Germline V gives CDR1 DFQATT, CDR2 SNEGSKA (reference sequence). Here the CDR3 DNA reads TGCAGTGCTAAGACGGAGACCTACACCTTC. It specifies CSAKTETYTF.

The chain uses TRBV7-2 and TRBJ1-1; D is unresolved. Between the trimmed V and J ends, which lost 1 base and 6 bases, there was a span of 21 bases. CDR3 length: 17 amino acids. Germline CDR1 is SGHTA and CDR2 is FQGNSA. CDR3 nucleotides: TGTGCCAGCAGCTTAGGTGTTTTTGGCGGGGTTGTCTCTGAAGCTTTCTTT. Translated: CASSLGVFGGVVSEAFF.

The chain couples TRBV6-5 to TRBJ2-3; D gene ambiguous. Germline CDR1 MNHEY, CDR2 SVGAGI. CDR3 size: 15 residues. Trimming pared 2 bases from V and 4 bases from J, leaving 13 bases between. Here the CDR3 reads CASSYASWSPDTQYF. DNA of the CDR3: TGTGCCAGCAGTTACGCCTCCTGGAGCCCAGATACGCAGTATTTT.

The chain recombines TRBV4-1 with TRBJ2-7, with D possibly being TRBD1 (7 bases). V was trimmed by 2 bases and J by 1 base, leaving 12 bases between them. This CDR3 is built from 15 residues. CDR1 MGHRA and CDR2 YSYEKL come from the germline V gene. The CDR3 protein is CASSQPGGNSYEQYF. The CDR3 region has the DNA TGCGCCAGCAGCCAACCAGGGGGGAATTCCTACGAGCAGTACTTC.

This chain uses TRBV23-1 with TRBJ2-5; a weak D match, TRBD1 (5 bases). Being an ORF, TRBV23-1 has a function that is uncertain. This CDR3 is 15 amino acids long. Deletions cut 5 bases from V and 2 bases from J, with 15 bases between. The CDR3 DNA follows: TGCGCCAGCAGTAGGCAGGGCCCTATTCAAGAGACCCAGTACTTC. Translated: CASSRQGPIQETQYF.

V and J are TRBV5-1 and TRBJ1-3, with D unclear. The CDR3 spans 15 residues. Per the germline V gene, CDR1 is SGHRS and CDR2 is YFSETQ. Trimming pared 0 bases from V and 0 bases from J, leaving 7 bases between. The CDR3 reads CASSLGGYSGNTIYF. CDR3 nucleotide sequence: TGCGCCAGCAGCTTGGGCGGATACTCTGGAAACACCATATATTTT. Supplemented by reference TRBV5-1 and TRBJ1-3, the full variable domain reads KAGVTQTPRYLIKTRGQQVTLSCSPISGHRSVSWYQQTPGQGLQFLFEYFSETQRNKGNFPGRFSGRQFSNSRSEMNVSTLELGDSALYLCASSLGGYSGNTIYFGEGSWLTVV.